The 2 T cell receptor beta chains given below trace back to one sample, sequenced in a study of immune evolution from preneoplasia to lung adenocarcinoma (dated by TCRdb to the early 2020s). Libraries were built with the immunoSEQ multiplex PCR assay. Entries here come from immuneACCESS through TCRdb and include only in-frame sequences with V and J called. Some clones fail to appear in such tables; in the studies checked, an unresolved V gene covers under half of the shortfall, and the cause of the remainder is unknown. The sample contains 4,400 or so clones, roughly 86% of them found a single time. The top ten clonotypes cover just over 8% of the sample. Source material: FFPE lung adenocarcinoma in situ tissue. Reading the label with the study, this specimen's cell subset or site is: preinvasive adenocarcinoma in situ (AIS). These receptors were obtained from a person aged 65-85 years with lung adenocarcinoma.

The V gene is TRBV6-5, the J gene TRBJ2-7; D is unclear. Germline values: CDR1 MNHEY, CDR2 SVGAGI. This CDR3 contains 13 residues. Trimming took off 6 bases at V and 6 bases at J, with 15 bases between the two ends. CDR3 amino acids: CASRHDRSFEQYF. In nucleotides, the CDR3 is TGTGCCAGCAGACATGACCGTTCGTTCGAGCAGTACTTC.

The chain couples TRBV29-1 to TRBJ2-7, with TRBD1 matching over 7 bases. The CDR3 spans 13 residues. From germline, CDR1 is SQVTM and CDR2 ANQGSEA. The J segment lost 2 bases and the V segment lost 7 bases, leaving 8 bases of the junction unmatched. This CDR3 reads CSARQGPTYEQYF. CDR3 nucleotides: TGCAGCGCTCGACAGGGACCCACCTACGAGCAGTACTTC.